This record concerns one T cell receptor (beta chain) sequence. Its antigen is undetermined. Germline CDR1 is MNHNY and CDR2 is SVGAGI (reference sequence). The CDR3 has 16 amino acids. V shed 0 bases and J shed 4 bases, with 16 bases lying between them. The sample originates from a study of CD8+ T cells in alopecia areata. Findings of the study overall: In lesional scalp, particularly from alopecia totalis/universalis, clonality was higher than in normal scalp. Patients shared TCRs less clearly than mice did, possibly for HLA-related reasons.

RNA extraction was followed by reverse transcription into cDNA, which acted as the sequencing template. This table comes from immunoSEQ multiplex PCR, and its TCRdb copy is limited to in-frame clones, with some not included. The sample lists approximately 82,000 clones, just over 50% seen once, with roughly 6% in the top ten. The chain joins TRBV6-6 to TRBJ2-7; no clear D. This receptor was obtained from a human donor with alopecia areata. Material for sequencing was NKG2D-high CD8+ T cells sorted from blood. The CDR3 protein is CASSYSPLARSYEQYF. CDR3 coding DNA: TGTGCCAGCAGTTACTCCCCCCTGGCCAGGTCATACGAGCAGTACTTC.